Shown below are 12 T cell receptor beta chains from a single sample sequenced in a study of CD8 T cells in Susac syndrome (dated by TCRdb to the late 2010s). Library prep was done by the immunoSEQ multiplex PCR assay. RNA was extracted using the RNeasy kit, and about 0.45 to 1 microgram was reverse transcribed with random hexamers. The public reads were reanalyzed by TCRdb: fastp trimming at Q25, MiXCR alignment, in-frame beta chains only. All rows with the same CDR3 protein become a single entry with the most common DNA and genes. Within this sample are about 280,000 distinct CDR3 sequences, with about 85% of them counted one time only. The ten largest clones take up over 0.095% of the sample. The sequenced sample was CD8+ T cells from PBMCs. The receptors here all came from a human donor with multiple sclerosis.

CDR3 nucleotide sequence: TGTGCCAGCAGTAACAGGGTAGGGGGCGTTGAAAAACTGTTTTTT. Its protein is CASSNRVGGVEKLFF. V usage is TRBV6-5 and J usage is TRBJ1-4, with 7 bases that match TRBD1. Germline CDR1 and CDR2: MNHEY and SVGAGI. After removal of 5 bases from V and 7 bases from J, the junction contained 10 bases not matched to a gene. This CDR3 spans 15 amino acids.

The chain employs TRBV20-1 and TRBJ2-7; 8 bases match TRBD2. The CDR3 totals 15 residues. V dropped 6 bases and J dropped 7; count of bases not matched to a gene: 17. Looked up from germline, CDR1 is DFQATT and CDR2 is SNEGSKA (reference sequence). This CDR3 reads CSAPRGGTSHEEQYF. The CDR3 DNA is TGCAGTGCCCCTCGGGGGGGGACTAGTCATGAAGAGCAGTACTTC.

The chain carries TRBV5-4 and TRBJ2-2, with TRBD1 matching over 8 bases. This CDR3 comprises 17 residues. Germline values: CDR1 SGHNT, CDR2 YYREEE (reference sequence). The junction had 9 bases not matched to a gene; V was cut back by 4 bases and J by 1 base. CDR3 nucleotides: TGTGCCAGCAGCCACAAGACAGGGGTCTGGAACACCGGGGAGCTGTTTTTT. This gives the protein CASSHKTGVWNTGELFF.

The V gene is TRBV6-1, the J gene TRBJ1-1; no clear D. The CDR3 has 11 amino acids. Germline CDR1 and CDR2: MNHNS and SASEGT. Trimming shortened V by 6 bases and J by 11 bases, and 13 bases separated the two germline ends. CDR3 sequence (DNA): TGTGCCAGCAGGGGCTTTTGGAAGGCTTTCTTT. Its translation is CASRGFWKAFF.

The genes are TRBV20-1 and TRBJ1-1, with TRBD1 matching 8 bases. The CDR3 totals 14 residues. After removal of 6 bases from V and 1 base from J, the junction contained 7 bases not matched to a gene. CDR1 DFQATT and CDR2 SNEGSKA come from the germline V gene (reference sequence). CDR3 sequence (DNA): TGCAGTGCGGCTCACAGGGGGACGAACACTGAAGCTTTCTTT. This codes for CSAAHRGTNTEAFF.

The chain carries TRBV11-2 and TRBJ2-1, with 8 bases identical to TRBD2. The CDR3 contains 19 residues. V lost 2 bases to trimming and J lost 1 base; unmatched junction nucleotides: 13. From germline, CDR1 is SGHAT and CDR2 FQNNGV. The CDR3 DNA reads as TGTGCCAGCAGCTTAATCACCCCCCCCGGCGGGAGGTCCTACAATGAGCAGTTCTTC. Amino acids: CASSLITPPGGRSYNEQFF.

J is TRBJ2-6 and V is TRBV24-1; D possibly uses TRBD1 or TRBD2 (5 bases each). CDR3 length: 16 amino acids. Trimming stripped 7 bases from V and 0 bases from J, with 12 bases between. In germline, CDR1 is KGHDR, CDR2 SFDVKD. The DNA of the CDR3 is TGTGCCACCAGCCCGGGACCGGTCTCTGGGGCCAACGTCCTGACTTTC. Amino acid sequence: CATSPGPVSGANVLTF.

This chain connects TRBV15 to TRBJ2-3; TRBD2 matches at 8 bases. Trimming removed 0 bases from V and 8 bases from J; junction bases left unmatched: 4. Germline V lookup: CDR1 LNHNV, CDR2 YYDKDF (reference sequence). The CDR3 consists of 14 residues. The CDR3 sequence: CATSRDLAGGTQYF. The DNA of the CDR3 is TGTGCCACCAGCAGAGATCTTGCGGGAGGTACGCAGTATTTT. Looking up the rest from reference TRBV15 and TRBJ2-3 gives the full variable domain: DAMVIQNPRYQVTQFGKPVTLSCSQTLNHNVMYWYQQKSSQAPKLLFHYYDKDFNNEADTPDNFQSRRPNTSFCFLDIRSPGLGDTAMYLCATSRDLAGGTQYFGPGTRLTVL.

The DNA of the CDR3 is TGTGCCAGCAGTCCACTCGTAAGAAAGAGCACAGATACGCAGTATTTT. Translated, it gives CASSPLVRKSTDTQYF. This chain uses TRBV12-3 or TRBV12-4 with TRBJ2-3, with D hard to call. Trimming cost V 5 bases and J 0 bases, with 15 bases left between them. This CDR3 contains 16 residues.

CDR3 coding DNA: TGTGCCAGCAGCTTAGGTCGAACTAGCGGGGCCTACAATGAGCAGTTCTTC. Residues: CASSLGRTSGAYNEQFF. The genes are TRBV11-2 and TRBJ2-1, with 10 bases fitting TRBD2. Losses at the gene ends were 1 base for V and 2 bases for J; bases not matched to a gene: 5. Germline CDR1 is SGHAT and CDR2 is FQNNGV. The CDR3 loop spans 17 amino acids.

Here the CDR3 reads CASLGDRITGELFF. CDR3 DNA: TGTGCCTCTTTAGGGGATCGGATCACCGGGGAGCTGTTTTTT. This chain uses TRBV2 with TRBJ2-2; a possible D gene is TRBD1 (5 bases). The germline V gene encodes CDR1 SNHLY and CDR2 FYNNEI. V was shortened by 11 bases and J by 4 bases, with 17 bases between the two germline ends. This CDR3 spans 14 amino acids.

The chain uses TRBV11-3 and TRBJ1-5; D might be TRBD1 (5 bases). The germline CDR1 and CDR2 sequences are SGHNT and YENEEA. Trimming shortened V by 2 bases and J by 0 bases, and 17 bases separated the two germline ends. The CDR3 runs 18 residues. The CDR3 sequence is CASSLSPTAAYSNQPQHF. The DNA of the CDR3 is TGTGCCAGCAGCTTATCCCCGACAGCCGCTTATAGCAATCAGCCCCAGCATTTT.